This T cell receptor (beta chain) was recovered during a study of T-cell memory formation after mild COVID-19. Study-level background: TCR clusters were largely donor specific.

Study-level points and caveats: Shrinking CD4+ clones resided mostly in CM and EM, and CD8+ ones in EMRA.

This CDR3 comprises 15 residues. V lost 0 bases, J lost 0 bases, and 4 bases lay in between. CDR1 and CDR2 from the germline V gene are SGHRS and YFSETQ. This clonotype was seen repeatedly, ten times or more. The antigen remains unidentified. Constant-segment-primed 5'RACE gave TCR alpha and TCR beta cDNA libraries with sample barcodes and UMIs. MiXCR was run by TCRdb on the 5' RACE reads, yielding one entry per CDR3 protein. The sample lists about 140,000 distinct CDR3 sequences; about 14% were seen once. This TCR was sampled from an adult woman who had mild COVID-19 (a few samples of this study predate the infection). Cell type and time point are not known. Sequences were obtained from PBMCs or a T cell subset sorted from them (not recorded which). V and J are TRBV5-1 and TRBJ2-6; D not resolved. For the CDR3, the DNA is TGCGCCAGCAGCTTGGTAGACTCTGGGGCCAACGTCCTGACTTTC. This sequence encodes CASSLVDSGANVLTF.